Below, 19 T cell receptor beta chains from the same sample are listed, as sequenced in a study of high-grade serous ovarian cancer treatment subgroups. Sequencing was performed with immunoSEQ multiplex PCR; in TCRdb, only in-frame clones are kept and a portion is missing. The sample includes roughly 7,700 clones, about 69% of them seen just once. Tumor samples were taken before definitive surgery or chemotherapy. Sequenced material: tumor tissue. These receptors were taken from a human donor with high-grade serous ovarian cancer.

The chain has TRBV7-2 and TRBJ1-1, with 7 bases identical to TRBD1. V was pared by 8 bases and J by 1 base, with 7 bases of the junction left unmatched. The germline CDR1 and CDR2 sequences are SGHTA and FQGNSA. There are 14 residues in the CDR3. The CDR3 nucleotides are TGTGCCAGCTTCCAGGGGACAGCGAACACTGAAGCTTTCTTT. Translating it yields CASFQGTANTEAFF.

This clone has more than one count but fewer than ten. The chain couples TRBV6-6 to TRBJ2-3; a possible D gene is TRBD2 (6 bases). Between the trimmed V and J ends, which lost 8 bases and 4 bases, there was a span of 16 bases. This CDR3 contains 14 residues. The germline CDR1 and CDR2 sequences are MNHNY and SVGAGI (reference sequence). Written as DNA, the CDR3 is TGTGCCAGCGGCGGGTGGACGGGGGCAGATACGCAGTATTTT. Translating it yields CASGGWTGADTQYF.

The CDR3, as DNA: TGTGCCAGCTCACCCAGCTCCTACGAGCAGTACTTC. It specifies CASSPSSYEQYF. This chain connects TRBV18 to TRBJ2-7, with D hard to call. This CDR3 is built from 12 residues. Germline V gene data show CDR1 as KGHSH and CDR2 as LQKENI. V was cut by 3 bases and J by 0 bases, with 3 bases left in between. Using reference TRBV18 and TRBJ2-7 for the parts outside the CDR3, the full variable domain is NAGVMQNPRHLVRRRGQEARLRCSPMKGHSHVYWYRQLPEEGLKFMVYLQKENIIDESGMPKERFSAEFPKEGPSILRIQQVVRGDSAAYFCASSPSSYEQYFGPGTRLTVT.

The chain links TRBV20-1 to TRBJ2-7; D uncertain. Germline V gives CDR1 DFQATT, CDR2 SNEGSKA (reference sequence). This CDR3 has 10 residues. Trimming removed 0 bases at V and 12 bases at J, with 9 bases between. The DNA for the CDR3 is TGCAGTGCTAGAGATCGGCCAGGGTACTTC. Translating gives CSARDRPGYF.

The V gene is TRBV14, the J gene TRBJ2-5, with 8 bases that match TRBD2. The J call may be wrong; the DNA end is better matched by TRBJ2-7. This CDR3 has 17 amino acids. Germline V gives CDR1 SGHDN, CDR2 FVKESK. CDR3 DNA: TGTGCCAGCAGCCAAGATACTCGACGGGAGGGCCTCTACGAGCAGTACTTC. This encodes CASSQDTRREGLYEQYF.

The chain is built from TRBV14 and TRBJ2-4, with 8 bases aligning to TRBD1. Germline trimming cut 4 bases from V and 10 bases from J; bases unmatched to any gene: 6. Germline CDR1 SGHDN, CDR2 FVKESK. The CDR3 extends over 13 amino acids. CDR3 DNA: TGTGCCAGCAGCCGCGACAGGGGCGCTATTCAGTACTTC. This translates into CASSRDRGAIQYF.

CDR3 amino acids: CASSQDTGQGRNEQFF. As DNA, the CDR3 is TGCGCCAGCAGCCAAGACACAGGACAGGGTAGGAATGAGCAGTTCTTC. The chain joins TRBV4-1 to TRBJ2-1, with 8 nucleotides matching TRBD1. This CDR3 is 16 amino acids long. Per germline, CDR1 MGHRA and CDR2 YSYEKL. V shed 0 bases, J shed 7 bases, and the junction held 8 bases outside the gene matches.

By share of the sample, this clone is large. This chain uses TRBV5-5 with TRBJ1-1, with D possibly TRBD1 on 6 matching bases. This CDR3 has 13 residues. CDR1 and CDR2 (germline): SGHKS, YYEKEE (reference sequence). V dropped 6 bases and J dropped 1 base, with 10 bases sitting between them. DNA of the CDR3: TGTGCCAGCAATCCACAGGGGAACACTGAAGCTTTCTTT. Translating it yields CASNPQGNTEAFF.

This clone was recorded only once. The V gene is TRBV5-1, the J gene TRBJ1-1; no definite D call. Trimming took off 1 base at V and 2 bases at J, with 9 bases between the two ends. Germline CDR1 reads SGHRS; CDR2 reads YFSETQ. The CDR3 contains 14 residues. CDR3 loop: CASSLYGPNTEAFF. CDR3 bases: TGCGCCAGCAGCTTGTACGGGCCCAACACTGAAGCTTTCTTT.

CDR3 protein: CASMIEEAKNIQYF. CDR3 nucleotides: TGTGCCAGCATGATAGAGGAGGCCAAAAACATTCAGTACTTC. The J gene is TRBJ2-4, the V gene TRBV2; unclear D gene. CDR1 and CDR2 from the germline V gene are SNHLY and FYNNEI. Trimming removed 7 bases at V and 1 base at J, with 11 bases between. The CDR3 totals 14 residues.

This chain connects TRBV10-3 to TRBJ1-5, with D possibly matching TRBD1 (5 bases). The CDR3 runs 13 residues. Trimming took off 0 bases at V and 7 bases at J, with 7 bases between the two ends. The germline V gene encodes CDR1 ENHRY and CDR2 SYGVKD. The CDR3 DNA follows: TGTGCCATCAGTGAGTCGACAGAACAGCCCCAGCATTTT. Translated, it gives CAISESTEQPQHF.

A few counts support this clone. V is TRBV6-5 and J is TRBJ1-1, with 7 bases aligning to TRBD1. This CDR3 has 15 residues. V shed 6 bases and J 7 bases; nucleotides not matched to a gene: 14. CDR1 is MNHEY, CDR2 SVGAGI, per germline. CDR3 region: CASSYTTGEESEAFF. CDR3 coding DNA: TGTGCCAGCAGCTATACTACAGGGGAGGAGAGTGAAGCTTTCTTT.

V and J are TRBV2 and TRBJ2-5; TRBD2 matches 7 bases. The CDR3 length is 17 residues. The junction had 8 bases not matched to a gene; V was cut back by 0 bases and J by 1 base. Germline CDR1 reads SNHLY; CDR2 reads FYNNEI. The CDR3 DNA reads as TGTGCCAGCAGTGAAGCGGCTAGCGGCCCCGTCCAAGAGACCCAGTACTTC. Translating it yields CASSEAASGPVQETQYF.

This chain joins TRBV7-6 and TRBJ1-2; D possibly corresponds to TRBD1 (6 bases). The length of the CDR3 is 14 residues. The germline V and J ends were trimmed by 5 bases and 4 bases, with 14 bases remaining between them. The germline V gene encodes CDR1 SGHVS and CDR2 FNYEAQ. CDR3 coding DNA: TGTGCCAGCAGCCCTACACAGGGTTTCTATGGCTACACCTTC. It yields the protein CASSPTQGFYGYTF. Looking up the rest from reference TRBV7-6 and TRBJ1-2 gives the full variable domain: GAGVSQSPRYKVTKRGQDVALRCDPISGHVSLYWYRQALGQGPEFLTYFNYEAQQDKSGLPNDRFSAERPEGSISTLTIQRTEQRDSAMYRCASSPTQGFYGYTFGSGTRLTVV.

The rearrangement links TRBV2 to TRBJ1-5, with D perhaps TRBD1 (5 bases). V lost 6 bases, J lost 8 bases, and 8 bases lay in between. The CDR3 loop spans 11 amino acids. Germline values: CDR1 SNHLY, CDR2 FYNNEI. The CDR3 is CASRGGEPQHF. The CDR3 coding sequence is TGTGCCAGCAGGGGGGGGGAGCCCCAGCATTTT.

The gene calls are TRBV7-9 and TRBJ1-1; D not resolved. There are 15 residues in the CDR3. Trimming took 4 bases from V and 1 from J, leaving 13 bases between them. The germline V gene has CDR1 SEHNR and CDR2 FQNEAQ (reference sequence). The CDR3 region has the DNA TGTGCCAGCAGCTCAGACACAGAATCGAACACTGAAGCTTTCTTT. Protein sequence: CASSSDTESNTEAFF.

This clone is categorized as medium-sized. V is TRBV11-2 and J is TRBJ1-1; TRBD1 is a possible D gene (5 bases). CDR3 size: 15 residues. Per the germline V gene, CDR1 is SGHAT and CDR2 is FQNNGV. Trimming stripped 5 bases from V and 2 bases from J, with 15 bases between. The CDR3 nucleotides read TGTGCCAGCAGCCGTTGGCAGGGTGGAAACACTGAAGCTTTCTTT. This translates into CASSRWQGGNTEAFF.

The chain couples TRBV5-6 to TRBJ1-6; D remains ambiguous. The ends were cut back, 0 bases at V and 7 bases at J, with 11 bases in the middle. Germline CDR1 SGHDT, CDR2 YYEEEE. The CDR3 is made up of 15 amino acids. The CDR3 DNA follows: TGTGCCAGCAGCTTGGGGACCGGTAGGAATTCACCCCTCCACTTT. Amino acid sequence: CASSLGTGRNSPLHF.

The chain joins TRBV15 to TRBJ2-3, with D tentatively TRBD2 (6 bases). The V end lost 0 bases, the J end lost 6 bases, and 13 bases lay between the germline ends. The germline gives CDR1 LNHNV, CDR2 YYDKDF (reference sequence). This CDR3 contains 15 residues. CDR3 amino acids: CATSREGRPHDTQYF. For the CDR3, the DNA is TGTGCCACCAGCAGAGAGGGGAGGCCACATGATACGCAGTATTTT.